This TCR beta chain was observed in a study of T cell responses to AZD1222 COVID-19 vaccine (dated by TCRdb to the early 2020s). With respect to the entire study: Because spike-specific TCR depth and breadth did not differ between the two schedules, AZD1222 recipients who got a second dose at roughly 4 weeks were pooled with those who got a second dose at roughly 12 weeks. A total of 240 or so trial participants underwent TCR sequencing, of whom some 200 had received two doses of AZD1222 and about 25 had received two doses of the MenACWY control vaccine. Trial participants were enrolled by age into 18-55, 56-69 and 70-plus year subgroups, with around 150, 28 and 57 TCR-sequenced participants respectively.

The paper as a whole reports these results and caveats: Participants were mostly white British and included more females than males, and it was suggested by the authors that clonal diversity may have been underestimated. The vaccine-associated CD4 TCRs covered the entire spike protein, and the dominant responses fell in regions 160-218 and 743-854. Conclusions about previously exposed vaccinees are limited, since just five or six AZD1222 recipients were seropositive for SARS-CoV-2 at baseline. Because no day 14 peak-response samples were available, repertoires were characterized only after the peak T cell response. The 56-69-year group was small, and its depth increase did not reach significance, likely because of low power. Reportedly, almost half of the unique spike-specific TCRs recognized epitopes lying outside the regions that are mutated in the B.1.351 and B.1.1.7 variants. After two AZD1222 doses, both the breadth and the depth of spike-specific TCRs were significantly higher than at day 0 and than in MenACWY recipients.

V is pruned by 2 bases and J by 4 bases, leaving 11 bases of the junction without a gene match. The cysteine opens and the phenylalanine closes a CDR3 of 17 amino acids. Kept here is only the CDR3 DNA, which spans 51 bases and is read in frame from base 1. The germline V gene specifies SGHDN as CDR1 and FVKESK as CDR2. The CDR3 regions of human TCRbeta chains were analyzed by immunosequencing. As for the authors' bioinformatics: TCRs in the repertoires were matched against a reference library of SARS-CoV-2-specific TCRs that had been generated with the MIRA antigen-specificity platform. Breadth meant the fraction of unique TCRs that were SARS-CoV-2-associated, whereas depth meant the fraction of total T cells that were SARS-CoV-2-associated. Using the MIRA data, each spike-specific TCR was assigned both to the spike region to which the TCR was reactive and to a CD4 or CD8 class. Log10-transformed breadth and depth values were compared by one-way ANOVA with Sidak's multiple comparisons tests. TCRdb obtained this table from immuneACCESS and retained in-frame rearrangements with V and J assigned. These tables miss some clones; where compared with another copy, unresolved V genes account for less than half of the shortfall, and the remainder is unexplained. V and J calls and clone size are copied from that table; D and trimming were computed from the DNA. Recorded for this sample are around 130,000 clones; 93% of them occurred a single time. The top ten constitute about 3% of the sample.

This clone was counted a single time. What this receptor recognizes is not known. The input lacks base qualities; no much larger clone sits a single base away. This sample's time point label indicates: baseline before first vaccination. Vaccinee samples were obtained from the UK trials COV001 and COV002, which included a single-blind randomized controlled phase 2/3 trial of AZD1222 (ChAdOx1 nCoV-19) in healthy adults. Trial participant PBMC samples were collected at day 0 and day 28 after the second dose for TCRbeta chain sequencing. The V and J segments used are TRBV14 and TRBJ2-3; TRBD1 matches 8 bases in the middle. The sample here was peripheral blood, taken on day 0 of AZD1222 vaccination. This sequence originates from an adult in good health. The CDR3 region reads CASSQPRGQGYPDTQYF. The nucleotides are TGTGCCAGCAGCCAACCCCGTGGACAGGGTTACCCAGATACGCAGTATTTT.